These 5 T cell receptor beta chains came from one sample sequenced in a study of cytomegalovirus exposure and HLA in healthy donors. In the PCR, 60 Vbeta and 13 Jbeta primers were used. Assay: immunoSEQ multiplex PCR; the TCRdb copy retains only in-frame clones and omits some. The sample includes about 160,000 clones, around 74% seen only once; the top ten take roughly 6%. Source material: PBMCs. These receptor sequences come from a man over 45 in good health and CMV-seropositive.

The chain has TRBV5-1 and TRBJ1-1, with D possibly matching TRBD1 (5 bases). Germline V lookup: CDR1 SGHRS, CDR2 YFSETQ. The CDR3 has 16 residues. Trimming stripped 0 bases from V and 3 bases from J, with 15 bases between. CDR3 region: CASSLGGGDDDTEAFF. For the CDR3, the DNA is TGCGCCAGCAGCTTGGGCGGGGGAGACGACGACACTGAAGCTTTCTTT.

This clone was counted a few times. The genes are TRBV15 and TRBJ1-2, with D perhaps matching TRBD1 (6 bases). The CDR3 extends over 16 amino acids. Trimming cost V 0 bases and J 7 bases, with 18 bases left between them. CDR1 and CDR2 from the germline V gene are LNHNV and YYDKDF (reference sequence). CDR3 sequence reads: CATSRDSGGKRSGYTF. CDR3 coding DNA: TGTGCCACCAGCAGAGATTCGGGGGGCAAGAGATCTGGCTACACCTTC.

The V gene is TRBV28, the J gene TRBJ1-2; D possibly corresponds to TRBD1 (6 bases). Germline values: CDR1 MDHEN, CDR2 SYDVKM. This CDR3 is built from 14 residues. V was pared by 5 bases and J by 4 bases, with 14 bases between. The CDR3: CASSTPGGLYGYTF. Written as DNA, the CDR3 is TGTGCCAGCAGTACCCCCGGGGGGCTCTATGGCTACACCTTC.

This chain joins TRBV5-1 and TRBJ2-1; maybe TRBD2 (6 bases). V was shortened by 4 bases and J by 4 bases, with 15 bases between the two germline ends. The CDR3 sequence is 15 residues long. CDR1 is SGHRS and CDR2 is YFSETQ in the germline V gene. The CDR3 sequence: CASSLEIAVYNEQFF. The CDR3 nucleotides read TGCGCCAGCAGCCTTGAGATAGCGGTTTACAATGAGCAGTTCTTC.

A word on this clone: The same CDR3 can be traced to other DNA sequences in this sample. V and J are TRBV5-1 and TRBJ1-1, with 9 bases aligning to TRBD1. This CDR3 has 14 amino acids. Germline V CDR1 and CDR2: SGHRS, YFSETQ. J gave up 2 bases and V 4 bases, and 3 bases lay outside the gene matches. Here the CDR3 DNA reads TGCGCCAGCAGCCTGGACAGGGGTAACACTGAAGCTTTCTTT. The encoded protein is CASSLDRGNTEAFF.